This note documents a single T cell receptor (beta chain) sequence. This sample stems from a study of OX40 agonist ivuxolimab in advanced cancers. TCRdb's copy holds only in-frame clones and misses some; the assay was immunoSEQ multiplex PCR. The repertoire has around 58,000 clones, more than 75% of them found once; the top ten carry 5% to 5.5%. The source was CD4+ or CD8+ T cells sorted from blood, collected in a trial of the OX40 agonist ivuxolimab. The TCR comes from an adult with an advanced solid tumor such as melanoma, head and neck, liver or kidney cancer.

CDR3 bases: TGTGCCAGCAGCTCGACAGGGGGGAGAGAAAAACTGTTTTTT. Amino acid sequence: CASSSTGGREKLFF. V and J are TRBV7-9 and TRBJ1-4, with 9 bases identical to TRBD1. The CDR3 covers 14 residues. V dropped 4 bases and J dropped 8; count of bases not matched to a gene: 5. CDR1 is SEHNR and CDR2 is FQNEAQ in the germline V gene (reference sequence). The full variable domain, completed using reference TRBV7-9 and TRBJ1-4, is DTGVSQNPRHKITKRGQNVTFRCDPISEHNRLYWYRQTLGQGPEFLTYFQNEAQLEKSRLLSDRFSAERPKGSFSTLEIQRTEQGDSAMYLCASSSTGGREKLFFGSGTQLSVL.